The clone carrying this T cell receptor (beta chain) has more than one count but fewer than ten. Its antigen is unidentified. These data are taken from a study of early T cells in non-severe SARS-CoV-2 infection. About the study: Unsorted whole-blood RNA was sequenced in bulk, leaving chains unpaired.

cDNA molecules, individually, were tagged with unique molecular identifiers. TCRdb re-analysed the 5' RACE reads in MiXCR, keeping a single row per CDR3 protein. The data show just under 60,000 distinct CDR3 sequences, about 8.4% seen once. Trimming pared 8 bases from V and 0 bases from J, leaving 14 bases between. Germline-derived CDR1 and CDR2 are DFQATT and SNEGSKA (reference sequence). The CDR3 has 13 amino acids. Study results and limitations: Private and CD4 specificities were missed by VDJdb matching, skewed to anti-spike CD8.

The sample comprised whole blood. The TCR originated in an adult who was a healthcare worker with PCR-confirmed SARS-CoV-2 infection or an uninfected control (not recorded which). The V call is TRBV20-1, the J call TRBJ2-7; D possibly matches TRBD1 or TRBD2 (5 bases each). The CDR3 loop is CSLWGMSSYEQYF. CDR3 coding DNA: TGCAGTCTCTGGGGGATGAGCTCCTACGAGCAGTACTTC.